These 31 T cell receptor beta chains were all obtained from the same sample, sequenced in a study of shared clonotypes between healthy human individuals. TCRdb's copy holds only in-frame clones and misses some; the assay was immunoSEQ multiplex PCR. Of about 2 million clones listed, 85% to 95% are singletons. The sample comprised naive CD4+ T cells sorted from blood. Subset meaning: CD45RA+ positively selected. These receptors came from a man between 18 and 29 years old in good health.

J is TRBJ1-1 and V is TRBV6-5; D may be TRBD1 (6 bases). This CDR3 region has 14 residues. In germline, CDR1 is MNHEY, CDR2 SVGAGI. Trimming shortened V by 2 bases and J by 6 bases, and 13 bases separated the two germline ends. The CDR3 protein is CASSYHREGAEAFF. CDR3 DNA sequence: TGTGCCAGCAGTTACCACAGGGAAGGGGCTGAAGCTTTCTTT.

V and J are TRBV4-3 and TRBJ2-5; D may be TRBD2 (6 bases). Germline values: CDR1 LGHNA, CDR2 YSLEER. The CDR3 consists of 17 residues. V lost 0 bases to trimming and J lost 1 base, with 15 bases between them. CDR3 sequence reads: CASSQDGGRKPQETQYF. The DNA of the CDR3 is TGCGCCAGCAGCCAAGATGGGGGGAGGAAACCCCAAGAGACCCAGTACTTC.

The CDR3 protein is CASSKKGVRQETQYF. The DNA for the CDR3 is TGTGCCAGTAGCAAAAAGGGTGTTCGGCAAGAGACCCAGTACTTC. This sequence joins TRBV19 and TRBJ2-5, with no clear D. Trimming took off 6 bases at V and 2 bases at J, with 16 bases between the two ends. The germline CDR1 and CDR2 sequences are LNHDA and SQIVND (reference sequence). The CDR3 is made up of 15 amino acids.

The CDR3 nucleotides read TGTGCCATCGGGACAGCCCTTCGGAACACCATATATTTT. As protein: CAIGTALRNTIYF. This chain joins TRBV5-8 and TRBJ1-3; 7 positions agree with TRBD1. Germline CDR1 is SGHTS and CDR2 is YDEGEE. The CDR3 is 13 residues long. With 9 bases clipped from V and 7 bases from J, the junction kept 10 bases outside the gene matches.

The chain is built from TRBV6-1 and TRBJ2-7; tentatively, D is TRBD1 (6 bases). The germline V gene has CDR1 MNHNS and CDR2 SASEGT. Trimming took off 6 bases at V and 2 bases at J, with 14 bases between the two ends. The CDR3 is made up of 14 amino acids. In DNA form, the CDR3 reads TGTGCCAGCAGCCATACAGGGTTCACCTACGAGCAGTACTTC. Protein sequence: CASSHTGFTYEQYF.

The rearrangement uses TRBV4-1 and TRBJ2-4; 7 bases align to TRBD1. Germline-derived CDR1 and CDR2 are MGHRA and YSYEKL. There are 16 residues in the CDR3. The V gene end was trimmed by 3 bases and the J gene end by 0 bases; junction bases not matched to a gene: 5. The CDR3 sequence: CASSHGQVGAKNIQYF. CDR3 coding DNA: TGCGCCAGCAGCCACGGACAGGTGGGAGCCAAAAACATTCAGTACTTC.

The chain has TRBV30 and TRBJ1-3, with D tentatively TRBD1 (6 bases). The CDR3 is 15 amino acids. Trimming removed 5 bases from V and 0 bases from J, with 14 bases in between. Germline lookup yields CDR1 GTSNPN and CDR2 SVGIG (reference sequence). CDR3 nucleotides: TGTGCCTGGTTGACAGGACATCTCTCTGGAAACACCATATATTTT. It encodes CAWLTGHLSGNTIYF. Variable domain in full (rest from reference TRBV30 and TRBJ1-3): SQTIHQWPATLVQPVGSPLSLECTVEGTSNPNLYWYRQAAGRGLQLLFYSVGIGQISSEVPQNLSASRPQDRQFILSSKKLLLSDSGFYLCAWLTGHLSGNTIYFGEGSWLTVV.

This clone was recorded once. The V and J genes are TRBV5-6 and TRBJ1-5; D is ambiguous. In germline, CDR1 is SGHDT, CDR2 YYEEEE. The V and J ends lost 0 bases and 9 bases respectively, with 19 bases between them. This CDR3 is 16 amino acids long. CDR3 nucleotide sequence: TGTGCCAGCAGCTTGGCTCGTGACCGTGGTATGGGGCCCCAGCATTTT. Translating gives CASSLARDRGMGPQHF.

The chain has TRBV1 and TRBJ1-1. TRBV1 has pseudogene status. This CDR3 is 13 amino acids long. CDR3 bases: TGCACCAGCAGCTGCTCAGGGACTACTGAAGCTTTCTTT. This encodes CTSSCSGTTEAFF.

This chain connects TRBV5-1 to TRBJ2-7, with TRBD1 matching over 7 bases. J gave up 3 bases and V 0 bases, and 3 bases lay outside the gene matches. This CDR3 spans 14 amino acids. Looked up from germline, CDR1 is SGHRS and CDR2 is YFSETQ. The CDR3 protein is CASSLDTGVYEQYF. Here the CDR3 DNA reads TGCGCCAGCAGCTTGGATACAGGGGTCTACGAGCAGTACTTC.

This rearrangement joins TRBV11-3 to TRBJ2-3; D remains ambiguous. There are 12 residues in the CDR3. The V gene lost 5 bases and the J gene lost 9 bases, with 12 bases spanning the gap. Germline loops: CDR1 SGHNT, CDR2 YENEEA. CDR3 sequence (DNA): TGTGCCAGCAGCCCCGGAGTAGACACGCAGTATTTT. Translating gives CASSPGVDTQYF. Full variable domain (rest looked up from reference TRBV11-3 and TRBJ2-3): EAGVVQSPRYKIIEKKQPVAFWCNPISGHNTLYWYLQNLGQGPELLIRYENEEAVDDSQLPKDRFSAERLKGVDSTLKIQPAELGDSAVYLCASSPGVDTQYFGPGTRLTVL.

The V call is TRBV25-1, the J call TRBJ2-5; D is ambiguous. This CDR3 has 12 residues. Germline assignment: CDR1 MGHDK and CDR2 SYGVNS. Trimming stripped 6 bases from V and 2 bases from J, with 7 bases between. Written as DNA, the CDR3 is TGTGCCAGCAGGATTTCTCAAGAGACCCAGTACTTC. Amino acids: CASRISQETQYF.

This rearrangement joins TRBV15 to TRBJ2-7, with D possibly matching TRBD1 (6 bases). The V end lost 8 bases, the J end lost 4 bases, and 15 bases lay between the germline ends. CDR1 and CDR2 (germline): LNHNV, YYDKDF (reference sequence). This CDR3 comprises 13 residues. Here the CDR3 DNA reads TGTGCCACCGGAAGACAGGTTGGGTACGAGCAGTACTTC. This sequence encodes CATGRQVGYEQYF. The variable domain in full, with the rest retrieved from reference TRBV15 and TRBJ2-7, is DAMVIQNPRYQVTQFGKPVTLSCSQTLNHNVMYWYQQKSSQAPKLLFHYYDKDFNNEADTPDNFQSRRPNTSFCFLDIRSPGLGDTAMYLCATGRQVGYEQYFGPGTRLTVT.

J is TRBJ2-1 and V is TRBV7-2; D possibly corresponds to TRBD2 (6 bases). V was shortened by 5 bases and J by 7 bases, with 24 bases between the two germline ends. Germline CDR1 SGHTA, CDR2 FQGNSA. This CDR3 region has 17 residues. The CDR3 DNA reads TGTGCCAGCAGCCCCCCCGGCAGGCAGGGAGGAGGGAATGAGCAGTTCTTC. Translated: CASSPPGRQGGGNEQFF.

The chain joins TRBV2 to TRBJ2-1; maybe TRBD2 (6 bases). The germline V gene encodes CDR1 SNHLY and CDR2 FYNNEI. The germline V and J ends were trimmed by 6 bases and 7 bases, with 19 bases remaining between them. The CDR3 consists of 15 residues. CDR3 DNA sequence: TGTGCCAGCAGGCTCCTAGCGTTCGGCGGGAATGAGCAGTTCTTC. This translates into CASRLLAFGGNEQFF. The entire variable domain, with the rest obtained from reference TRBV2 and TRBJ2-1, is as follows: EPEVTQTPSHQVTQMGQEVILRCVPISNHLYFYWYRQILGQKVEFLVSFYNNEISEKSEIFDDQFSVERPDGSNFTLKIRSTKLEDSAMYFCASRLLAFGGNEQFFGPGTRLTVL.

Only one count was recorded for this clone. This rearrangement joins TRBV27 to TRBJ1-5; D is ambiguous. The germline V gene encodes CDR1 MNHEY and CDR2 SMNVEV (reference sequence). The CDR3 covers 16 residues. Trimming removed 6 bases from V and 1 base from J, with 16 bases in between. In DNA, the CDR3 is TGTGCCAGCAGCACACAAATTGGGCTAAGCAATCAGCCCCAGCATTTT. As protein: CASSTQIGLSNQPQHF.

The gene calls are TRBV5-1 and TRBJ1-6, with D tentatively TRBD1 (5 bases). CDR3 length: 17 residues. Trimming shortened V by 3 bases and J by 1 base, and 14 bases separated the two germline ends. Per the germline V gene, CDR1 is SGHRS and CDR2 is YFSETQ. CDR3 residues: CASSWDGGRSYNSPLHF. CDR3 DNA sequence: TGCGCCAGCAGCTGGGACGGTGGGAGATCCTATAATTCACCCCTCCACTTT.

This rearrangement joins TRBV7-2 to TRBJ2-2, with D possibly TRBD1 on 6 matching bases. The V gene lost 1 base and the J gene lost 4 bases, with 10 bases spanning the gap. CDR3 size: 15 residues. Germline V CDR1 and CDR2: SGHTA, FQGNSA. Written as DNA, the CDR3 is TGTGCCAGCAGCTTAGGCAGGGGAAGCACCGGGGAGCTGTTTTTT. Amino acid sequence: CASSLGRGSTGELFF.

CDR3 region: CASSLGGTNSGNTIYF. The DNA of the CDR3 is TGTGCCAGCAGCTTGGGGGGCACCAACTCTGGAAACACCATATATTTT. The chain is built from TRBV5-4 and TRBJ1-3; weak D call: TRBD1 (5 bases). This CDR3 contains 16 residues. Germline V lookup: CDR1 SGHNT, CDR2 YYREEE (reference sequence). V was trimmed by 0 bases and J by 0 bases, leaving 10 bases between them. Variable domain in full (rest from reference TRBV5-4 and TRBJ1-3): ETGVTQSPTHLIKTRGQQVTLRCSSQSGHNTVSWYQQALGQGPQFIFQYYREEENGRGNFPPRFSGLQFPNYSSELNVNALELDDSALYLCASSLGGTNSGNTIYFGEGSWLTVV.

DNA for the CDR3: TGTGCCTGGAGTGTACCACAGGGCCCCACAGATACGCAGTATTTT. Amino acid sequence: CAWSVPQGPTDTQYF. The genes are TRBV30 and TRBJ2-3; D is perhaps TRBD1 (6 bases). CDR1 is GTSNPN, CDR2 SVGIG, per germline (reference sequence). Trimming left V 0 bases short and J 2 bases short, with 12 bases between. The CDR3 covers 15 residues.

The gene calls are TRBV7-9 and TRBJ2-3; D is undetermined. The CDR3 contains 10 residues. Germline V gives CDR1 SEHNR, CDR2 FQNEAQ (reference sequence). Deletions cut 5 bases from V and 6 bases from J, with 3 bases between. CDR3 in DNA: TGTGCCAGCAGCGAGGATACGCAGTATTTT. Translation gives CASSEDTQYF. The whole variable domain, remainder taken from reference TRBV7-9 and TRBJ2-3, is DTGVSQNPRHKITKRGQNVTFRCDPISEHNRLYWYRQTLGQGPEFLTYFQNEAQLEKSRLLSDRFSAERPKGSFSTLEIQRTEQGDSAMYLCASSEDTQYFGPGTRLTVL.

The V call is TRBV5-1, the J call TRBJ2-2; D is unresolved. The V end was cut by 7 bases, the J end by 6 bases, with 13 bases between. This CDR3 spans 13 amino acids. CDR1 is SGHRS and CDR2 is YFSETQ in the germline V gene. Here the CDR3 reads CASSVAFPGELFF. The CDR3 coding sequence is TGCGCCAGCTCAGTAGCTTTCCCCGGGGAGCTGTTTTTT.

The genes are TRBV9 and TRBJ1-6; 10 positions agree with TRBD1. Germline loops: CDR1 SGDLS, CDR2 YYNGEE. The junction had 8 bases not matched to a gene; V was cut back by 4 bases and J by 10 bases. The CDR3 covers 15 residues. The CDR3 protein is CASSPRQGAESPLHF. The CDR3 coding sequence is TGTGCCAGCAGCCCACGACAGGGGGCTGAATCACCCCTCCACTTT.

This chain joins TRBV9 and TRBJ1-5; TRBD1 agrees at 7 bases. The CDR3 is made up of 14 amino acids. The V gene's germline CDR1 is SGDLS and CDR2 YYNGEE. J lost 7 bases, V lost 3 bases, and 7 bases had no gene match. The CDR3 sequence is CASSGGTAGQPQHF. In DNA form, the CDR3 reads TGTGCCAGCAGCGGTGGGACAGCGGGGCAGCCCCAGCATTTT. Full variable domain (missing parts from reference TRBV9 and TRBJ1-5): DSGVTQTPKHLITATGQRVTLRCSPRSGDLSVYWYQQSLDQGLQFLIQYYNGEERAKGNILERFSAQQFPDLHSELNLSSLELGDSALYFCASSGGTAGQPQHFGDGTRLSIL.

This clone was seen just once. This chain connects TRBV10-3 to TRBJ2-1; D may be TRBD1 (6 bases). The CDR3 sequence is 14 residues long. The germline CDR1 and CDR2 sequences are ENHRY and SYGVKD. V was shortened by 11 bases and J by 4 bases, with 18 bases between the two germline ends. The DNA for the CDR3 is TGTGCCTCAAAGGCAGGGGTGGGATACAATGAGCAGTTCTTC. Its protein product is CASKAGVGYNEQFF.

The rearrangement joins TRBV11-2 to TRBJ2-7; D is unresolved. V gave up 8 bases and J gave up 2 bases, with 10 bases separating them. This CDR3 contains 12 residues. Germline V gene data show CDR1 as SGHAT and CDR2 as FQNNGV. The CDR3 DNA reads TGTGCCAGCGGGGTTGGGCCCTACGAGCAGTACTTC. This gives the protein CASGVGPYEQYF.

The genes are TRBV18 and TRBJ1-1, with unresolved D. The CDR3 spans 13 residues. V dropped 1 base and J dropped 6 bases, with 9 bases sitting between them. Per germline, CDR1 KGHSH and CDR2 LQKENI. The CDR3 DNA reads as TGTGCCAGCTCACCACTCTTCGGCCCTGAAGCTTTCTTT. Amino acids: CASSPLFGPEAFF.

V usage is TRBV29-1 and J usage is TRBJ1-2, with a weak D call TRBD1 (5 bases). The V gene lost 5 bases and the J gene lost 8 bases, with 15 bases spanning the gap. This CDR3 contains 12 residues. Looked up from germline, CDR1 is SQVTM and CDR2 is ANQGSEA. CDR3 loop: CSVPGQRWGYTF. The CDR3 coding sequence is TGCAGCGTTCCCGGACAACGCTGGGGCTACACCTTC.

This sequence joins TRBV10-3 and TRBJ2-1; the match to TRBD2 covers 8 bases. CDR1 is ENHRY and CDR2 is SYGVKD in the germline V gene. Trimming removed 3 bases from V and 5 bases from J; junction bases left unmatched: 9. This CDR3 contains 16 residues. The CDR3 DNA reads as TGTGCCATCAGTGATTTGGGCGGGAGGCCCGACAATGAGCAGTTCTTC. Translated: CAISDLGGRPDNEQFF.

This clone was observed once. CDR3 loop: CASSLNGRGLTDTQYF. As DNA, the CDR3 is TGTGCCAGCAGCTTAAATGGCAGGGGGCTGACAGATACGCAGTATTTT. The chain joins TRBV11-2 to TRBJ2-3; 8 nucleotides align to TRBD1. The J segment lost 3 bases and the V segment lost 2 bases, leaving 7 bases of the junction unmatched. Germline loops: CDR1 SGHAT, CDR2 FQNNGV. This CDR3 region has 16 residues. Using reference TRBV11-2 and TRBJ2-3 for the parts outside the CDR3, the full variable domain is EAGVAQSPRYKIIEKRQSVAFWCNPISGHATLYWYQQILGQGPKLLIQFQNNGVVDDSQLPKDRFSAERLKGVDSTLKIQPAKLEDSAVYLCASSLNGRGLTDTQYFGPGTRLTVL.

This chain connects TRBV30 to TRBJ2-7; D may be TRBD2 (5 bases). Between the trimmed V and J ends, which lost 1 base and 6 bases, there was a span of 13 bases. This CDR3 is 13 amino acids long. CDR1 and CDR2 (germline): GTSNPN, SVGIG (reference sequence). CDR3: CAWSGASWGEQYF. CDR3 nucleotide sequence: TGTGCCTGGAGTGGGGCTAGCTGGGGCGAGCAGTACTTC.